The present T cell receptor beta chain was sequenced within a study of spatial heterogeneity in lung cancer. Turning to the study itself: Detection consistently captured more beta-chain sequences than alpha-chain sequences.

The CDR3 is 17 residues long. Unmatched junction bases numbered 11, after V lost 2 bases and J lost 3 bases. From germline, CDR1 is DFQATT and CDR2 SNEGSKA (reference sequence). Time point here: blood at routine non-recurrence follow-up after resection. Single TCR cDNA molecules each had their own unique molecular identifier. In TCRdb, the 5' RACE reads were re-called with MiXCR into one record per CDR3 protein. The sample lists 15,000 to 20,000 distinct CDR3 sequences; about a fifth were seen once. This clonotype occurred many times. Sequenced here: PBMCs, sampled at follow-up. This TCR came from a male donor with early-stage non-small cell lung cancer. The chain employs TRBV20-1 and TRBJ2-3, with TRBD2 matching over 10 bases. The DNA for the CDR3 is TGCAGTGCTAGATCCCTTTTCCTAGCGGGGGAGACAGATACGCAGTATTTT. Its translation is CSARSLFLAGETDTQYF.